The 11 T cell receptor beta chains reported below all come from one sample, sequenced in a study of identifying expanded T cells in peripheral blood. The method was immunoSEQ multiplex PCR; TCRdb's version includes in-frame clones alone and lacks a portion of them. The sample yields 97,000 or so clones, around 88% seen once. The sequenced material came from blood. These receptors were collected from a person aged 18 to 75 in good health.

The chain uses TRBV28 and TRBJ1-1, with D possibly TRBD1 on 6 matching bases. Trimming pared 7 bases from V and 2 bases from J, leaving 14 bases between. CDR1 is MDHEN and CDR2 is SYDVKM in the germline V gene. This CDR3 spans 14 amino acids. The CDR3 is CASTLGGGNTEAFF. The CDR3 nucleotides are TGTGCCAGCACCCTTGGGGGGGGCAACACTGAAGCTTTCTTT. Filled out from reference TRBV28 and TRBJ1-1, the complete variable domain reads DVKVTQSSRYLVKRTGEKVFLECVQDMDHENMFWYRQDPGLGLRLIYFSYDVKMKEKGDIPEGYSVSREKKERFSLILESASTNQTSMYLCASTLGGGNTEAFFGQGTRLTVV.

The CDR3 region has the DNA TGTGCCAGCAGTGAAAATCGCAGGTCCCCGAGCAATCAGCCCCAGCATTTT. Residues: CASSENRRSPSNQPQHF. This chain links TRBV6-1 with TRBJ1-5, with D unclear. The ends were cut back, 2 bases at V and 1 base at J, with 15 bases in the middle. Germline V gene sequence: CDR1 MNHNS, CDR2 SASEGT. The length of the CDR3 is 17 residues.

V and J are TRBV10-3 and TRBJ1-6; maybe TRBD1 (5 bases). Germline V lookup: CDR1 ENHRY, CDR2 SYGVKD. The V end lost 0 bases, the J end lost 7 bases, and 13 bases lay between the germline ends. This CDR3 is built from 16 residues. CDR3 in DNA: TGTGCCATCAGTGAGTCCTGGGGGATTGGCAATTCACCCCTCCACTTT. Residues: CAISESWGIGNSPLHF.

V and J are TRBV30 and TRBJ1-4; maybe TRBD1 (5 bases). The CDR3 sequence is 13 residues long. Trimming shortened V by 1 base and J by 7 bases, and 10 bases separated the two germline ends. Germline CDR1 GTSNPN, CDR2 SVGIG (reference sequence). CDR3 region: CAWSGGEVEKLFF. In DNA, the CDR3 is TGTGCCTGGAGTGGGGGGGAAGTTGAAAAACTGTTTTTT. The full variable domain, in which reference TRBV30 and TRBJ1-4 provide the parts outside the CDR3, is SQTIHQWPATLVQPVGSPLSLECTVEGTSNPNLYWYRQAAGRGLQLLFYSVGIGQISSEVPQNLSASRPQDRQFILSSKKLLLSDSGFYLCAWSGGEVEKLFFGSGTQLSVL.

This chain connects TRBV6-5 to TRBJ2-4, with D perhaps TRBD1 or TRBD2 (6 bases each). V lost 6 bases to trimming and J lost 7 bases, with 19 bases between them. The CDR3 runs 15 residues. Germline V gives CDR1 MNHEY, CDR2 SVGAGI. This CDR3 reads CASRPIQGGWNIQYF. The CDR3 DNA is TGTGCCAGCAGGCCCATACAGGGAGGTTGGAACATTCAGTACTTC.

This CDR3 reads CASSQDRPNYGYTF. In nucleotides, the CDR3 is TGTGCCAGCAGCCAGGACAGGCCGAACTATGGCTACACCTTC. The V gene is TRBV7-9, the J gene TRBJ1-2; 7 bases agree with TRBD1. Germline CDR1 SEHNR, CDR2 FQNEAQ (reference sequence). The trim removed 5 bases at V and 2 bases at J, leaving 5 bases unmatched. The CDR3 contains 14 residues.

The CDR3: CASSSRTAGDSPLHF. The CDR3 region has the DNA TGTGCCAGCAGCTCTAGGACTGCTGGGGATTCACCCCTCCACTTT. The chain uses TRBV7-9 and TRBJ1-6, with D uncertain. The V and J ends lost 4 bases and 8 bases respectively, with 15 bases between them. The CDR3 extends over 15 amino acids. CDR1 and CDR2 (germline): SEHNR, FQNEAQ (reference sequence). Combining the CDR3 with reference TRBV7-9 and TRBJ1-6 gives the whole variable domain DTGVSQNPRHKITKRGQNVTFRCDPISEHNRLYWYRQTLGQGPEFLTYFQNEAQLEKSRLLSDRFSAERPKGSFSTLEIQRTEQGDSAMYLCASSSRTAGDSPLHFGNGTRLTVT.

The chain is built from TRBV2 and TRBJ2-7; D gene unclear. V shed 7 bases and J shed 6 bases, with 10 bases lying between them. The CDR3 runs to 11 residues. From germline, CDR1 is SNHLY and CDR2 FYNNEI. In DNA, the CDR3 is TGTGCCAGCACCCCACAGAGCGAGCAGTACTTC. This translates into CASTPQSEQYF.

V is TRBV7-3 and J is TRBJ2-3; weak D call: TRBD2 (5 bases). The germline V gene has CDR1 SGHTA and CDR2 FQGTGA. Deletions cut 4 bases from V and 6 bases from J, with 17 bases between. This CDR3 has 15 amino acids. The CDR3 region has the DNA TGTGCCAGCAGCTCCCCTCAATTACAGCGGGATACGCAGTATTTT. Translated: CASSSPQLQRDTQYF.

The genes are TRBV9 and TRBJ1-4; D unresolved. The CDR3 runs to 14 residues. Germline CDR1 reads SGDLS; CDR2 reads YYNGEE. V dropped 3 bases and J dropped 7 bases, with 13 bases sitting between them. CDR3 DNA sequence: TGTGCCAGCAGCGCCGACGGTCGCTCTGAAAAACTGTTTTTT. Translated: CASSADGRSEKLFF.

The V call is TRBV7-9, the J call TRBJ1-4, with D hard to call. Germline CDR1 reads SEHNR; CDR2 reads FQNEAQ (reference sequence). Deletions cut 5 bases from V and 6 bases from J, with 7 bases between. The CDR3 totals 12 residues. The CDR3 loop reads CASSPPDEKLFF. The CDR3 coding sequence is TGTGCCAGCAGCCCCCCGGATGAAAAACTGTTTTTT.